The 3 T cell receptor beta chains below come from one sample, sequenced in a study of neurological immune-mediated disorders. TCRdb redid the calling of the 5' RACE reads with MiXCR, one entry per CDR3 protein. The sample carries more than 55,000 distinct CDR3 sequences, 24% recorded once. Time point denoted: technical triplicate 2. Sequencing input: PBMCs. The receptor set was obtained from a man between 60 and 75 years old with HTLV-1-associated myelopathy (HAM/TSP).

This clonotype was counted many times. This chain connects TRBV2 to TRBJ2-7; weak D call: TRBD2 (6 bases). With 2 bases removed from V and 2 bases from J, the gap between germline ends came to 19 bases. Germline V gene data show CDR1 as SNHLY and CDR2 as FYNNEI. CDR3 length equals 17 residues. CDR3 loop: CASSEFTGGTAAYEQYF. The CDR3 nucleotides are TGTGCCAGCAGTGAATTTACGGGCGGGACGGCAGCCTACGAGCAGTACTTC. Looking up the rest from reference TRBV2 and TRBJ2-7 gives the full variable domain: EPEVTQTPSHQVTQMGQEVILRCVPISNHLYFYWYRQILGQKVEFLVSFYNNEISEKSEIFDDQFSVERPDGSNFTLKIRSTKLEDSAMYFCASSEFTGGTAAYEQYFGPGTRLTVT.

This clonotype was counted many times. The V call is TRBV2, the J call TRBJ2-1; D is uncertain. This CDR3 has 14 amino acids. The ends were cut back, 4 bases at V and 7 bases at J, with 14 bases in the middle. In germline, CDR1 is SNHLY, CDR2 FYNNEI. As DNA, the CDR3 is TGTGCCAGCAGTGGGGGTGGTAATAGAAATGAGCAGTTCTTC. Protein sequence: CASSGGGNRNEQFF.

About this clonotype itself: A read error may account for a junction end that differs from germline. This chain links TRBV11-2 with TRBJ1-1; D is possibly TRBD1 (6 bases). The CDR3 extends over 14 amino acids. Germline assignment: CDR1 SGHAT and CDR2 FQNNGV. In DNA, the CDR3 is TGTTCCAGCAGCCAGCAGGGGAGCAGCACTGAAGCTTTCTTT. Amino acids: CSSSQQGSSTEAFF.